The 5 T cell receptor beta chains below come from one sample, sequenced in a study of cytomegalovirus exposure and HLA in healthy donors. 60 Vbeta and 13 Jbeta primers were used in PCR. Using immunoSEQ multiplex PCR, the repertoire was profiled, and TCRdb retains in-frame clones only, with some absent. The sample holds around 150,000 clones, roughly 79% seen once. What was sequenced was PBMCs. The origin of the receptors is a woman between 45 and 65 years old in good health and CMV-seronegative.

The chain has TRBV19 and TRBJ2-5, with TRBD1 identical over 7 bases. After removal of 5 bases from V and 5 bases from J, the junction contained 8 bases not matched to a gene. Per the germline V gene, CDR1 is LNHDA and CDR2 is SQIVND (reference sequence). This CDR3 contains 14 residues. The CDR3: CASSVTGFGETQYF. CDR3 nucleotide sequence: TGTGCCAGTAGTGTGACAGGGTTCGGGGAGACCCAGTACTTC.

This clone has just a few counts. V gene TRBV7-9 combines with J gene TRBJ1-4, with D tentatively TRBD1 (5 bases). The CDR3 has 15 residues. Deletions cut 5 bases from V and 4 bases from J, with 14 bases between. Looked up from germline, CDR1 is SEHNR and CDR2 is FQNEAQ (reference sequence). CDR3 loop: CASSTSAGVNEKLFF. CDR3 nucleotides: TGTGCCAGCAGCACCTCAGCGGGGGTTAATGAAAAACTGTTTTTT.

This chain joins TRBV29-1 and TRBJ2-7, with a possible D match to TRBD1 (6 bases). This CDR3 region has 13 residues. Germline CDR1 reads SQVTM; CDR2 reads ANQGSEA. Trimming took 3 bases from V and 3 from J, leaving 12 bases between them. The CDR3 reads CSVEAGENYEQYF. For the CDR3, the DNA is TGCAGCGTTGAGGCAGGGGAAAACTACGAGCAGTACTTC.

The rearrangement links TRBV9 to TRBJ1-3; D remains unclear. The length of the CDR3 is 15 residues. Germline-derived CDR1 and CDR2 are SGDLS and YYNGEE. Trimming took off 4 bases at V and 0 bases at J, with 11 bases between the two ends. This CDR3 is CASSRALDSGNTIYF. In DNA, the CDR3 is TGTGCCAGCAGCCGCGCCTTAGACTCTGGAAACACCATATATTTT.

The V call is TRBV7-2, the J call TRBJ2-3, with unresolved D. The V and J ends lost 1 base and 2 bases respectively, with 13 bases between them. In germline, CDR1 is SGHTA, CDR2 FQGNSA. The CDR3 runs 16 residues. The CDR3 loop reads CASSLGLIVTTDTQYF. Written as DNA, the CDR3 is TGTGCCAGCAGCTTAGGACTGATAGTTACCACAGATACGCAGTATTTT.